This T cell receptor beta chain was profiled in a study of T cell repertoires in cytomegalovirus infection. On the study more broadly: CMV epitopes in the study were HLA-C-restricted (recently identified) and HLA-B-restricted (well studied). It was the public TCR beta signatures that indicated both CMV infection and matching HLA type. Broader study findings: CMV-specific TCR beta clonotypes restricted by HLA-C were the ones dominating the ex vivo response. Frequencies of public TCR beta families were cumulated, and this identified carriers of CMV plus the relevant HLA.

As concerns this clonotype: Its specificity is not known.

The CDR3 consists of 14 residues. Trimming took 3 bases from V and 1 from J, leaving 9 bases between them. Using its own MiXCR run on the reads, TCRdb lists one record per CDR3 protein. The table lists 350,000 to 400,000 distinct CDR3 sequences, around a third of them singletons. The source material was cultured PBMCs, sampled from culture after CMV antigen stimulation. This receptor was obtained from a human donor in good health (CMV status not recorded). Some clones in this sample may be carry-over from other donors' samples. The chain recombines TRBV12-3 or TRBV12-4 with TRBJ1-1; TRBD1 is a possible D gene (5 bases). CDR3 protein: CASSFPGSNTEAFF. Here the CDR3 DNA reads TGTGCCAGCAGTTTCCCAGGGTCGAACACTGAAGCTTTCTTT.